This T cell receptor (beta chain) is drawn from a study of T cell responses to AZD1222 COVID-19 vaccine. Study results and limitations: After the peak T cell response, and only then, were repertoires sampled.

Data came from immunoSEQ multiplex PCR; TCRdb stores just in-frame clones and leaves some out. The sample holds about 110,000 clones; around nine tenths are singletons and the top ten take around 3.2%. In germline, CDR1 is LGHDT, CDR2 YNNKEL (reference sequence). This CDR3 is built from 12 residues. The V end lost 5 bases, the J end lost 3 bases, and 6 bases lay between the germline ends. As regards this clone: Antigen unknown.

The clonotype was recovered from an adult in good health. The sequencing used peripheral blood, collected on day 0 of AZD1222 vaccination. V gene TRBV3-1 (or the pseudogene TRBV3-2) combines with J gene TRBJ2-3, with no clear D. CDR3 in amino acids: CASSGATDTQYF. For the CDR3, the DNA is TGTGCCAGCAGCGGAGCGACAGATACGCAGTATTTT.